These 9 T cell receptor beta chains came from one sample sequenced in a study of blood T cell repertoires in COVID-19. Only in-frame clones appear in the TCRdb table, and some are missing; sequencing was by immunoSEQ multiplex PCR. Here the sample spans 100,000 to 120,000 clones, roughly four fifths being singletons. Sample: peripheral blood. The receptors stem from a woman aged 65 to 85 with acute or convalescent COVID-19.

This clone was seen a few times. The V call is TRBV11-2, the J call TRBJ2-1, with TRBD1 identical over 8 bases. This CDR3 region has 15 residues. After removal of 5 bases from V and 9 bases from J, the junction contained 12 bases not matched to a gene. CDR1 and CDR2 (germline): SGHAT, FQNNGV. The CDR3 bases are TGTGCCAGCAGCGGCTGGGGACAGGTGGAGGGTGAGCAGTTCTTC. The encoded protein is CASSGWGQVEGEQFF. Together with reference TRBV11-2 and TRBJ2-1, the CDR3 gives the full variable domain: EAGVAQSPRYKIIEKRQSVAFWCNPISGHATLYWYQQILGQGPKLLIQFQNNGVVDDSQLPKDRFSAERLKGVDSTLKIQPAKLEDSAVYLCASSGWGQVEGEQFFGPGTRLTVL.

This chain links TRBV24-1 with TRBJ2-7, with 9 bases identical to TRBD2. V dropped 2 bases and J dropped 5; count of bases not matched to a gene: 6. This CDR3 is built from 15 residues. Germline CDR1 is KGHDR and CDR2 is SFDVKD. CDR3 DNA: TGTGCCACCAGTGATTCCGGACTAGCGTGGAACGAGCAGTACTTC. This codes for CATSDSGLAWNEQYF.

The chain recombines TRBV4-3 with TRBJ2-7; D not resolved. CDR1 is LGHNA, CDR2 YSLEER, per germline. The V and J ends lost 0 bases and 4 bases respectively, with 10 bases between them. This CDR3 contains 14 residues. The CDR3, as DNA: TGCGCCAGCAGCCAAGACCCCGGAGAATACGAGCAGTACTTC. Amino acids: CASSQDPGEYEQYF.

This clone was seen a single time. The chain carries TRBV30 and TRBJ2-5, with D maybe TRBD1 (6 bases). CDR3 size: 14 residues. Germline values: CDR1 GTSNPN, CDR2 SVGIG (reference sequence). V lost 5 bases, J lost 5 bases, and 18 bases lay in between. The CDR3 bases are TGTGCCTGGCTATACAGGGCCGGCGGGGAGACCCAGTACTTC. Protein sequence: CAWLYRAGGETQYF. Full variable domain (remainder filled in from reference TRBV30 and TRBJ2-5): SQTIHQWPATLVQPVGSPLSLECTVEGTSNPNLYWYRQAAGRGLQLLFYSVGIGQISSEVPQNLSASRPQDRQFILSSKKLLLSDSGFYLCAWLYRAGGETQYFGPGTRLLVL.

The CDR3 protein is CASSTSSGVSTEAFF. In DNA, the CDR3 is TGTGCCAGCAGCACATCCTCGGGGGTGAGTACTGAAGCTTTCTTT. This chain connects TRBV28 to TRBJ1-1; maybe TRBD1 (5 bases). This CDR3 is built from 15 residues. Germline V gives CDR1 MDHEN, CDR2 SYDVKM. The ends were cut back, 6 bases at V and 5 bases at J, with 19 bases in the middle.

The V gene is TRBV11-3, the J gene TRBJ1-1; D is undetermined. The CDR3 is made up of 13 amino acids. Germline V gene lookup returns CDR1 SGHNT and CDR2 YENEEA. V gave up 0 bases and J gave up 5 bases, with 7 bases separating them. In nucleotides, the CDR3 is TGTGCCAGCAGCTTAGACTCTATTACTGAAGCTTTCTTT. It encodes CASSLDSITEAFF. Combining the CDR3 with reference TRBV11-3 and TRBJ1-1 gives the whole variable domain EAGVVQSPRYKIIEKKQPVAFWCNPISGHNTLYWYLQNLGQGPELLIRYENEEAVDDSQLPKDRFSAERLKGVDSTLKIQPAELGDSAVYLCASSLDSITEAFFGQGTRLTVV.

The genes are TRBV5-5 and TRBJ2-7, with D maybe TRBD1 (6 bases). V was shortened by 3 bases and J by 0 bases, with 10 bases between the two germline ends. Germline V gene data show CDR1 as SGHKS and CDR2 as YYEKEE (reference sequence). The CDR3 is 14 amino acids. This chain's CDR3 is CASSSYRDSYEQYF. The CDR3 DNA follows: TGTGCCAGCAGCTCATACAGGGACTCCTACGAGCAGTACTTC.

There are a few counts of this clone. This chain links TRBV6-2 or TRBV6-3 with TRBJ1-1; 9 bases match TRBD1. This CDR3 is built from 17 residues. In germline, CDR1 is MNHEY, CDR2 SVGEGT. V was clipped by 2 bases and J by 1 base; unmatched bases: 8. CDR3 region: CASSYPTGQGSNTEAFF. The CDR3 DNA reads as TGTGCCAGCAGTTACCCGACGGGACAGGGTTCGAACACTGAAGCTTTCTTT.

This clone has just a few counts. This rearrangement joins TRBV7-8 to TRBJ2-1, with a tentative D call TRBD2 (6 bases). V was trimmed by 1 base and J by 8 bases, leaving 12 bases between them. The germline V gene encodes CDR1 SGHVS and CDR2 FQNEAQ. This CDR3 is built from 14 residues. This chain's CDR3 is CASSLGMGGHEQFF. Here the CDR3 DNA reads TGTGCCAGCAGCTTAGGCATGGGGGGACATGAGCAGTTCTTC.